This TCR beta chain came from a study of blood T cells in healthy people across ages. CDR3 length: 15 residues. V lost 6 bases to trimming and J lost 2 bases; unmatched junction nucleotides: 8. Germline V gives CDR1 MNHEY, CDR2 SVGEGT. With a J-beta primer mix and a sample-barcoded 5' primer, a second PCR ran about 6 to 11 cycles. TCRdb recomputed calls from the 5' RACE reads with MiXCR, one row per CDR3 protein. The repertoire consists of 660,000 or so distinct CDR3 sequences, with roughly three fifths occurring once and the leading ten covering more than 35%. V and J are TRBV6-2 or TRBV6-3 and TRBJ2-3; 7 nucleotides line up with TRBD1. The receptor was isolated from a man aged 55-75 years in good health. Sequenced material: blood. In DNA, the CDR3 is TGTGCCAGCAGAACGGACAGGTTTTCCACAGATACGCAGTATTTT. Its protein product is CASRTDRFSTDTQYF.